This T cell receptor beta chain was observed in a study of blood T cell repertoires in COVID-19. Whole-study context: PBMCs, B-cell-depleted T cells, or T cells were the source of the cDNA or gDNA that made up the material.

After removal of 5 bases from V and 1 base from J, the junction contained 12 bases not matched to a gene. Germline-derived CDR1 and CDR2 are LGHDT and YNNKEL (reference sequence). This CDR3 is built from 17 residues. The method was immunoSEQ multiplex PCR; TCRdb's version includes in-frame clones alone and lacks a portion of them. The table shows around 330,000 clones, with about 87% occurring only once. The J gene is TRBJ1-2, the V gene TRBV3-1 (or the pseudogene TRBV3-2); 8 bases line up with TRBD1. The sequenced material came from peripheral blood. The clonotype originates from a woman aged 25 to 39 with COVID-19, enrolled during active disease. The CDR3 DNA sequence: TGTGCCAGCAGCGAAGGGGACAGGTACCTTCTTAACTATGGCTACACCTTC. Its translation is CASSEGDRYLLNYGYTF.